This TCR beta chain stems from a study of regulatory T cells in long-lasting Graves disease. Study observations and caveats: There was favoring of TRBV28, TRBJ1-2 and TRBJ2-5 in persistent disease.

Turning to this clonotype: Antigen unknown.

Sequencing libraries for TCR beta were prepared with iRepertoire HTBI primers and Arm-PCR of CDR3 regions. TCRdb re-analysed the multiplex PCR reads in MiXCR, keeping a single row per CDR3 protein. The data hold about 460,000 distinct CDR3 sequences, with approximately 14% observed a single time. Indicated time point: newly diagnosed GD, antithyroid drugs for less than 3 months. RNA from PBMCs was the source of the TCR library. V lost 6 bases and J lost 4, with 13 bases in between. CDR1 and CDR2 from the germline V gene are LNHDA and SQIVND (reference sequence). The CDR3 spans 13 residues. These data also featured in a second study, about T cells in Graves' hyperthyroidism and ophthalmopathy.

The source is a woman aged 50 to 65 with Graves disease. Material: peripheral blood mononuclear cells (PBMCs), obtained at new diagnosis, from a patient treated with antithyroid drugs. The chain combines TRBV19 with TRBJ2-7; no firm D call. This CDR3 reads CASRGRAGYEQYF. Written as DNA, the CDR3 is TGTGCCAGTAGGGGTAGGGCCGGTTACGAGCAGTACTTC.